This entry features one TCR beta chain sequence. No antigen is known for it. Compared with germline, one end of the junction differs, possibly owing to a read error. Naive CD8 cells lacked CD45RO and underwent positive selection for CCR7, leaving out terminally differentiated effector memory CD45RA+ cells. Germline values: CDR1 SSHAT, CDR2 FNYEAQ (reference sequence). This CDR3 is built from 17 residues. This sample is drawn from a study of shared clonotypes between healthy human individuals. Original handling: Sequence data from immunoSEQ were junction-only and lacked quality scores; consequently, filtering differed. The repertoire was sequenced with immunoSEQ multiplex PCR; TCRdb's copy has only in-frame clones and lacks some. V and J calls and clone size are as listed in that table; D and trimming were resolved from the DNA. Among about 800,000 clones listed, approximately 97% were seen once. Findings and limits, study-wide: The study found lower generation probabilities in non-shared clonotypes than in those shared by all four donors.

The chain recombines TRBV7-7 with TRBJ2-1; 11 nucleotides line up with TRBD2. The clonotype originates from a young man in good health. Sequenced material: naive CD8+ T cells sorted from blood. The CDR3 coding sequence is TGTGCTAGCAGCAGAGCTAGCGGGAGGACCTCCTACAATGAGCAGTTCTTC. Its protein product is CASSRASGRTSYNEQFF.